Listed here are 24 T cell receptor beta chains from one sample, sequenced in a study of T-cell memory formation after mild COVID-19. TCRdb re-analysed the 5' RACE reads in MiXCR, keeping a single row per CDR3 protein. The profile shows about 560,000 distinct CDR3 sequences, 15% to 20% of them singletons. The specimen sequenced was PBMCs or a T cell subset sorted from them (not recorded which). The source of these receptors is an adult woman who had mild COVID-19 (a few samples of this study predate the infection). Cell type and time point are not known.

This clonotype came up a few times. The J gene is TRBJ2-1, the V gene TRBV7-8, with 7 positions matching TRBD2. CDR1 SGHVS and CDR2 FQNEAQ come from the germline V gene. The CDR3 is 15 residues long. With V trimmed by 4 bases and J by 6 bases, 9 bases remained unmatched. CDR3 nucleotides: TGTGCCAGCAGCTCCAAGCGGGATCGAGCCAATGAGCAGTTCTTC. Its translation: CASSSKRDRANEQFF.

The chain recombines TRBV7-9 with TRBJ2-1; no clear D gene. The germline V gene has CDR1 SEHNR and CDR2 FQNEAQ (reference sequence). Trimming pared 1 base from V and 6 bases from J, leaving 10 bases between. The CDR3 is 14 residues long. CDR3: CASSLGLEGNEQFF. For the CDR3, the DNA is TGTGCCAGCAGCTTAGGGCTAGAAGGCAATGAGCAGTTCTTC. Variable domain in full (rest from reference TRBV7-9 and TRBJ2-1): DTGVSQNPRHKITKRGQNVTFRCDPISEHNRLYWYRQTLGQGPEFLTYFQNEAQLEKSRLLSDRFSAERPKGSFSTLEIQRTEQGDSAMYLCASSLGLEGNEQFFGPGTRLTVL.

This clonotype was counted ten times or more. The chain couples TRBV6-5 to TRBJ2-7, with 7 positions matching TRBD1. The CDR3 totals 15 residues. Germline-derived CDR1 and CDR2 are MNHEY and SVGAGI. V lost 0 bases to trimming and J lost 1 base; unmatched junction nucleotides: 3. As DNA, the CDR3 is TGTGCCAGCAGTTACTCGGGACAGCGATCCTACGAGCAGTACTTC. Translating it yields CASSYSGQRSYEQYF.

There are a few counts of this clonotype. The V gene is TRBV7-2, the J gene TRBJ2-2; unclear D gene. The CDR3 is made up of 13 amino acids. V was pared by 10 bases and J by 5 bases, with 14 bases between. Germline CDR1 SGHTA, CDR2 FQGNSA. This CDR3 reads CATPPSGTGELFF. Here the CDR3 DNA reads TGTGCCACACCCCCCAGTGGAACCGGGGAGCTGTTTTTT.

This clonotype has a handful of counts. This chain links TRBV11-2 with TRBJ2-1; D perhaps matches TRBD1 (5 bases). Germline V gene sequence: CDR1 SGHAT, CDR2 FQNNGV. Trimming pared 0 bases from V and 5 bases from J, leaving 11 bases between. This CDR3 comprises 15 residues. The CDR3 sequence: CASSLDSGNHNEQFF. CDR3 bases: TGTGCCAGCAGCTTAGATTCAGGGAACCACAATGAGCAGTTCTTC.

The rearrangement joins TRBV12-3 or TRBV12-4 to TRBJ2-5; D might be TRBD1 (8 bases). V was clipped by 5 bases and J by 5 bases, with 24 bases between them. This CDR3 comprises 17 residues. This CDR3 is CASSADREGPGFETQYF. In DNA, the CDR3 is TGTGCCAGCAGTGCGGACAGGGAGGGGCCGGGGTTCGAGACCCAGTACTTC.

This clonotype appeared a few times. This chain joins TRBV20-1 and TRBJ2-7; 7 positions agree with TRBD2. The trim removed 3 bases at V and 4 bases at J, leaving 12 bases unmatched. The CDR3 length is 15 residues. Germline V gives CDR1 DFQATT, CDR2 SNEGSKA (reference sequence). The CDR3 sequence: CSASIPTGGRYEQYF. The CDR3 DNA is TGCAGTGCTAGTATTCCAACGGGGGGTAGGTACGAGCAGTACTTC.

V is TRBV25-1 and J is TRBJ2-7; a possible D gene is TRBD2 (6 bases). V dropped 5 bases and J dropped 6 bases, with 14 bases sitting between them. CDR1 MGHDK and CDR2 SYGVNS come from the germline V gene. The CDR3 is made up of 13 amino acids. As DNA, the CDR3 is TGTGCCAGCAGTCAAAGGGGAGGATCCGAGCAGTACTTC. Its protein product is CASSQRGGSEQYF.

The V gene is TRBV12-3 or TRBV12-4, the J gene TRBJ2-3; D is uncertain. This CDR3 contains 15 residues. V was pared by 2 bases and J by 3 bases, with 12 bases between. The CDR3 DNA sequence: TGTGCCAGCAGTTTACTAGGACGGGTTACAGATACGCAGTATTTT. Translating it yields CASSLLGRVTDTQYF.

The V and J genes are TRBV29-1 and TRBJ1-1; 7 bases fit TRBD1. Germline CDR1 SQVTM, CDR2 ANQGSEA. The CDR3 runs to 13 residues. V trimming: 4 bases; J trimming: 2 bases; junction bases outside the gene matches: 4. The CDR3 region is CSVAGQTNTEAFF. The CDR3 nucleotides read TGCAGCGTTGCGGGACAGACCAACACTGAAGCTTTCTTT.

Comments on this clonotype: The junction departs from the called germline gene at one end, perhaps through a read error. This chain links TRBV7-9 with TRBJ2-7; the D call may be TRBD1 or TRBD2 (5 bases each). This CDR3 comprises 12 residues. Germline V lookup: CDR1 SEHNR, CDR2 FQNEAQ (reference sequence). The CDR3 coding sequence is TGTGCCAGCAGCGAAAGTCCGGGGCCTCTCCGCTTC. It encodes CASSESPGPLRF.

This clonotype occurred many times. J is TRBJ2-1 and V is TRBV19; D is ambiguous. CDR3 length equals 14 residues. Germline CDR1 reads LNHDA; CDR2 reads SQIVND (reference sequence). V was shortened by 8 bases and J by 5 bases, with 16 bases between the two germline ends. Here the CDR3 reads CASGQVVANNEQFF. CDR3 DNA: TGTGCCAGTGGTCAAGTAGTGGCAAACAATGAGCAGTTCTTC.

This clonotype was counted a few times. The CDR3 reads CSAEGPLNTEAFF. The CDR3, as DNA: TGCAGCGCCGAGGGGCCCTTGAACACTGAAGCTTTCTTT. V gene TRBV29-1 combines with J gene TRBJ1-1; tentative D call: TRBD1 (5 bases). V lost 7 bases and J lost 0, with 12 bases in between. Germline V gene data show CDR1 as SQVTM and CDR2 as ANQGSEA. CDR3 size: 13 residues.

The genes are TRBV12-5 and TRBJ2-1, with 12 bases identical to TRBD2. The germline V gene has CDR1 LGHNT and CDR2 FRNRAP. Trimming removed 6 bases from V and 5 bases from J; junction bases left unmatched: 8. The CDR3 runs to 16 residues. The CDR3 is CASGEGTSGPHNEQFF. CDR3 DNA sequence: TGTGCTAGTGGGGAAGGGACTAGCGGGCCCCACAATGAGCAGTTCTTC.

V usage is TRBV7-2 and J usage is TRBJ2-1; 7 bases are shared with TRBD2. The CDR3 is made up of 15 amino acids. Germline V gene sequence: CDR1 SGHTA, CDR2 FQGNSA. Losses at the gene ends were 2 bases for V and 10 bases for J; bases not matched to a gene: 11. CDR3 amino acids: CASSLPGEGLGEQFF. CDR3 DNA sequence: TGTGCCAGCAGCTTACCGGGGGAGGGGCTAGGGGAGCAGTTCTTC.

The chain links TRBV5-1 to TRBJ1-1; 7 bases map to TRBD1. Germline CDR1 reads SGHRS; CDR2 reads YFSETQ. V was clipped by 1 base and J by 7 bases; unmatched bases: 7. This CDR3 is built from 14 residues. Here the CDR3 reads CASSLLDRAGEAFF. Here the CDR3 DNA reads TGCGCCAGCAGCTTGCTCGACAGGGCTGGTGAAGCTTTCTTT.

CDR3 region: CASSQAGIGGETQYF. CDR3 DNA sequence: TGCGCCAGCAGCCAAGCAGGAATCGGAGGAGAGACCCAGTACTTC. This chain uses TRBV4-1 with TRBJ2-5, with D possibly matching TRBD2 (5 bases). V was cut by 1 base and J by 4 bases, with 13 bases left in between. The CDR3 contains 15 residues. CDR1 and CDR2 (germline): MGHRA, YSYEKL.

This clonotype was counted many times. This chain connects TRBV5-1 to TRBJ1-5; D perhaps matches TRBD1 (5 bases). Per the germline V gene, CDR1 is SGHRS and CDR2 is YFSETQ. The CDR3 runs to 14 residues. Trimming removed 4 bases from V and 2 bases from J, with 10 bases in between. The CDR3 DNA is TGCGCCAGCAGCCCCATGGGGGGCAATCAGCCCCAGCATTTT. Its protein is CASSPMGGNQPQHF.

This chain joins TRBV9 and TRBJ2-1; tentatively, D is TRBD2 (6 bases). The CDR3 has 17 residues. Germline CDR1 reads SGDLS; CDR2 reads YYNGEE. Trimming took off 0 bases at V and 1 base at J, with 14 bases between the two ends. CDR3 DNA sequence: TGTGCCAGCAGCGTAGCCCTTGCAGGAGGGTCCTACAATGAGCAGTTCTTC. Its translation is CASSVALAGGSYNEQFF. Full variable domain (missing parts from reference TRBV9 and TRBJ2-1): DSGVTQTPKHLITATGQRVTLRCSPRSGDLSVYWYQQSLDQGLQFLIQYYNGEERAKGNILERFSAQQFPDLHSELNLSSLELGDSALYFCASSVALAGGSYNEQFFGPGTRLTVL.

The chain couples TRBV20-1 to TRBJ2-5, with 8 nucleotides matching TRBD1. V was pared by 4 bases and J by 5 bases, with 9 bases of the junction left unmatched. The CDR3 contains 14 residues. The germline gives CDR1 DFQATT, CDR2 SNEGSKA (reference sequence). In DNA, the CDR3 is TGCAGTGCTACCCCAGGGGGCTTGGGGGAGACCCAGTACTTC. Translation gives CSATPGGLGETQYF.

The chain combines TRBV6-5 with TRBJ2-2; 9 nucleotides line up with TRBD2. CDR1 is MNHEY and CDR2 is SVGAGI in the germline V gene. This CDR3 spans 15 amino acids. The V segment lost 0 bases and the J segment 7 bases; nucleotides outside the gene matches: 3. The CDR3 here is CASSYSTREGGELFF. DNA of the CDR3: TGTGCCAGCAGTTACTCGACGCGGGAGGGCGGGGAGCTGTTTTTT.

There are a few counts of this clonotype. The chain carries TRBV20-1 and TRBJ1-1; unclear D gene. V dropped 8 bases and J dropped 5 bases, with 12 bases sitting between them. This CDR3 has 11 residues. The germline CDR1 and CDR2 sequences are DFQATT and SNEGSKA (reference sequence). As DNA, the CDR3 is TGCAGTTACCTTATAGGTACTGAAGCTTTCTTT. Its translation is CSYLIGTEAFF.

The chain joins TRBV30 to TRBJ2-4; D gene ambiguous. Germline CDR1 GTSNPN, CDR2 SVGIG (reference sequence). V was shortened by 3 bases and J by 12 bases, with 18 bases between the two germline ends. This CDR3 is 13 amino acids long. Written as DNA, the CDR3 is TGTGCCTGGAGGCCCCCCAGAACCTTAACTCAGTACTTC. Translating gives CAWRPPRTLTQYF.

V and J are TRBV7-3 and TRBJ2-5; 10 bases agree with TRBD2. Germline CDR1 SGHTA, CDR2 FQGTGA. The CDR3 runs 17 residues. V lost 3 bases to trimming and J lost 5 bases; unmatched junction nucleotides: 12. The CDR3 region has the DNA TGTGCCAGCAGCTTCCTCCCCCCCAGCGGGGGGGCGGAGACCCAGTACTTC. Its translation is CASSFLPPSGGAETQYF. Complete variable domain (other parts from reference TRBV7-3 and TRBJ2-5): GAGVSQTPSNKVTEKGKYVELRCDPISGHTALYWYRQSLGQGPEFLIYFQGTGAADDSGLPNDRFFAVRPEGSVSTLKIQRTERGDSAVYLCASSFLPPSGGAETQYFGPGTRLLVL.